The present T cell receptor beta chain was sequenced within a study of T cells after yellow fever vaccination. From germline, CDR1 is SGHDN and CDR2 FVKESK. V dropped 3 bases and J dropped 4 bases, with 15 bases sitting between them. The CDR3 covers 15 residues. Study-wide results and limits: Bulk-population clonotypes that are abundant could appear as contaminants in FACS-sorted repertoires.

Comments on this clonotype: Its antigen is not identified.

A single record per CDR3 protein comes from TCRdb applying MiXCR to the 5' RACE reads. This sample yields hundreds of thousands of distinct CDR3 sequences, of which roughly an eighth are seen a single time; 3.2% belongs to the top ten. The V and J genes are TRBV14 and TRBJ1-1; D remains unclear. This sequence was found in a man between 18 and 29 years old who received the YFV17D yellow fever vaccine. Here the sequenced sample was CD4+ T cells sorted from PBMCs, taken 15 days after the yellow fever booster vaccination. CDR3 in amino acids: CASSQFRASGTEAFF. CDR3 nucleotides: TGTGCCAGCAGCCAGTTCCGGGCCTCTGGCACTGAAGCTTTCTTT.